These 30 T cell receptor beta chains were sequenced from one sample in a study of cytomegalovirus exposure and HLA in healthy donors. The table came from immunoSEQ multiplex PCR; TCRdb's copy has only in-frame clones and leaves some out. The sample holds about 140,000 clones, about 91% seen once. The material sequenced was PBMCs. The receptors shown here come from a young man in good health and CMV-seropositive.

The J gene is TRBJ2-1, the V gene TRBV9, with D tentatively TRBD2 (5 bases). The V end was cut by 0 bases, the J end by 9 bases, with 22 bases between. Germline-derived CDR1 and CDR2 are SGDLS and YYNGEE. This CDR3 comprises 17 residues. The CDR3 region has the DNA TGTGCCAGCAGCGTAGATTCGGGATCCGGTCGACGCGGTGAGCAGTTCTTC. It codes for CASSVDSGSGRRGEQFF.

The CDR3 sequence: CASSLEETAGGITGELFF. The CDR3 coding sequence is TGTGCCAGCAGCTTAGAAGAGACAGCGGGAGGGATCACCGGGGAGCTGTTTTTT. V usage is TRBV7-8 and J usage is TRBJ2-2; 10 positions agree with TRBD2. Germline lookup yields CDR1 SGHVS and CDR2 FQNEAQ. V lost 1 base, J lost 4 bases, and 9 bases stayed unmatched. This CDR3 is 18 amino acids long.

The chain combines TRBV7-4 with TRBJ2-7; D unresolved. The CDR3 runs to 14 residues. Germline V gene sequence: CDR1 SGHVT, CDR2 SQSDAQ. Trimming took off 1 base at V and 2 bases at J, with 9 bases between the two ends. The CDR3 nucleotides read TGTGCCAGCAGCTTAGTTCTACCTCCCTACGAGCAGTACTTC. The encoded protein is CASSLVLPPYEQYF.

The chain combines TRBV5-5 with TRBJ2-7; 12 nucleotides line up with TRBD2. V lost 0 bases to trimming and J lost 4 bases; unmatched junction nucleotides: 2. Germline lookup yields CDR1 SGHKS and CDR2 YYEKEE (reference sequence). The CDR3 runs 15 residues. The DNA for the CDR3 is TGTGCCAGCAGCTTGGCTAGCGGGGGGGCTTACGAGCAGTACTTC. Its translation: CASSLASGGAYEQYF.

About this clone itself: Other DNA sequences in the same sample also yield this CDR3. The genes are TRBV6-1 and TRBJ2-6; weak D call: TRBD1 (6 bases). CDR1 and CDR2 (germline): MNHNS, SASEGT. Trimming pared 2 bases from V and 1 base from J, leaving 6 bases between. The CDR3 consists of 15 residues. The CDR3 loop reads CASSERGSGANVLTF. The CDR3 region has the DNA TGTGCCAGCAGTGAAAGGGGGTCTGGGGCCAACGTCCTGACTTTC.

The chain recombines TRBV15 with TRBJ1-1; 7 positions agree with TRBD1. CDR1 is LNHNV and CDR2 is YYDKDF in the germline V gene (reference sequence). CDR3 length: 14 amino acids. The V gene end was trimmed by 4 bases and the J gene end by 1 base; junction bases not matched to a gene: 3. DNA for the CDR3: TGTGCCACCAGCAAAGGACAGGCGAACACTGAAGCTTTCTTT. Its translation is CATSKGQANTEAFF.

Regarding this clone: Other DNA sequences from this sample encode an identical CDR3 as well. V gene TRBV19 combines with J gene TRBJ1-2, with 7 bases matching TRBD1. The V gene's germline CDR1 is LNHDA and CDR2 SQIVND (reference sequence). V lost 6 bases and J lost 3; bases outside the gene matches: 1. This CDR3 has 12 amino acids. DNA for the CDR3: TGTGCCAGTAGGCAGGGGGACTATGGCTACACCTTC. Residues: CASRQGDYGYTF.

The J gene is TRBJ1-2, the V gene TRBV5-6; 8 bases agree with TRBD1. Germline loops: CDR1 SGHDT, CDR2 YYEEEE. The CDR3 has 15 amino acids. Trimming at V came to 0 bases and at J to 6 bases, leaving 7 bases not matched to a gene. The CDR3 bases are TGTGCCAGCAGCTTGGGCGGACAGGGTGGACATGGCTACACCTTC. This gives the protein CASSLGGQGGHGYTF.

The chain has TRBV7-2 and TRBJ1-2, with 9 bases aligning to TRBD1. Trimming cost V 6 bases and J 6 bases; bases outside gene matches: 11. The CDR3 loop spans 15 amino acids. CDR1 is SGHTA, CDR2 FQGNSA, per germline. As DNA, the CDR3 is TGTGCCAGCAGTACTTACCGGGACAGGGATGATGGCTACACCTTC. Residues: CASSTYRDRDDGYTF. Looking up the rest from reference TRBV7-2 and TRBJ1-2 gives the full variable domain: GAGVSQSPSNKVTEKGKDVELRCDPISGHTALYWYRQSLGQGLEFLIYFQGNSAPDKSGLPSDRFSAERTGGSVSTLTIQRTQQEDSAVYLCASSTYRDRDDGYTFGSGTRLTVV.

This sequence joins TRBV19 and TRBJ1-5, with a possible D match to TRBD1 (5 bases). The germline V and J ends were trimmed by 4 bases and 3 bases, with 13 bases remaining between them. Germline loops: CDR1 LNHDA, CDR2 SQIVND (reference sequence). This CDR3 contains 15 residues. In DNA, the CDR3 is TGTGCCAGTAGTAACCCAAAGGGGTACAATCAGCCCCAGCATTTT. This sequence encodes CASSNPKGYNQPQHF.

This chain connects TRBV7-6 to TRBJ1-1; 9 positions agree with TRBD1. V lost 5 bases, J lost 2 bases, and 9 bases stayed unmatched. Per germline, CDR1 SGHVS and CDR2 FNYEAQ. The CDR3 is 16 amino acids. The CDR3 is CASSPGQGPFNTEAFF. For the CDR3, the DNA is TGTGCCAGCAGCCCGGGACAGGGCCCTTTCAACACTGAAGCTTTCTTT.

The gene calls are TRBV7-8 and TRBJ2-7, with D possibly matching TRBD1 (5 bases). The CDR3 sequence is 12 residues long. CDR1 is SGHVS and CDR2 is FQNEAQ in the germline V gene. V lost 9 bases and J 3 bases, leaving 12 bases between the germline ends. CDR3 bases: TGTGCCAGTCTTTCAGGGATCTACGAGCAGTACTTC. This sequence encodes CASLSGIYEQYF.

The chain recombines TRBV9 with TRBJ2-7; 9 nucleotides line up with TRBD2. The CDR3 is 15 amino acids. Germline assignment: CDR1 SGDLS and CDR2 YYNGEE. Unmatched junction bases numbered 10, after V lost 4 bases and J lost 5 bases. This CDR3 is CASSIFSGSKDEQYF. Written as DNA, the CDR3 is TGTGCCAGCAGCATATTTAGCGGGAGTAAGGACGAGCAGTACTTC.

Concerning this clone itself: Distinct nucleotide sequences in the sample also encode this CDR3. The V and J genes are TRBV30 and TRBJ1-2, with D hard to call. Germline-derived CDR1 and CDR2 are GTSNPN and SVGIG (reference sequence). The CDR3 totals 11 residues. Trimming removed 2 bases from V and 8 bases from J, with 9 bases in between. The CDR3 DNA reads TGTGCCTGGAGTCGGGGAGGAGGCTACACCTTC. Translation gives CAWSRGGGYTF.

V and J are TRBV6-5 and TRBJ2-7; 7 bases align to TRBD1. The CDR3 consists of 14 residues. Trimming removed 6 bases from V and 2 bases from J; junction bases left unmatched: 7. The germline V gene encodes CDR1 MNHEY and CDR2 SVGAGI. CDR3 protein: CASRGQPPTYEQYF. CDR3 nucleotides: TGTGCCAGCAGGGGACAGCCTCCAACCTACGAGCAGTACTTC.

CDR3 sequence reads: CASSLQGGTLEQYF. The CDR3 coding sequence is TGTGCCAGCAGTCTACAGGGGGGAACACTCGAGCAGTACTTC. V usage is TRBV27 and J usage is TRBJ2-7; 8 bases align to TRBD1. Germline V CDR1 and CDR2: MNHEY, SMNVEV (reference sequence). V was pared by 5 bases and J by 6 bases, with 9 bases of the junction left unmatched. The CDR3 consists of 14 residues.

The CDR3 spells CASKRQGWNQPQHF. The CDR3 DNA reads as TGTGCCAGCAAGCGACAGGGTTGGAATCAGCCCCAGCATTTT. The chain joins TRBV6-1 to TRBJ1-5, with TRBD1 identical over 7 bases. Trimming at V came to 7 bases and at J to 4 bases, leaving 7 bases not matched to a gene. In germline, CDR1 is MNHNS, CDR2 SASEGT. The CDR3 loop spans 14 amino acids.

The chain recombines TRBV7-8 with TRBJ1-5, with D unclear. Germline loops: CDR1 SGHVS, CDR2 FQNEAQ. There are 15 residues in the CDR3. The ends were cut back, 5 bases at V and 4 bases at J, with 15 bases in the middle. CDR3 DNA: TGTGCCAGCAGCCTAGAATTGTACGGGAATCAGCCCCAGCATTTT. Residues: CASSLELYGNQPQHF.

This clone has just one count. The rearrangement uses TRBV27 and TRBJ2-4, with 9 positions matching TRBD2. With 2 bases clipped from V and 6 bases from J, the junction kept 8 bases outside the gene matches. Germline V gene lookup returns CDR1 MNHEY and CDR2 SMNVEV (reference sequence). The CDR3 is made up of 16 amino acids. This chain's CDR3 is CASSLAGGPELNIQYF. The CDR3 DNA reads TGTGCCAGCAGTTTAGCGGGAGGGCCTGAGTTAAACATTCAGTACTTC.

This clone was seen a handful of times. The V gene is TRBV27, the J gene TRBJ1-2, with 7 nucleotides matching TRBD1. The CDR3 consists of 12 residues. Germline V gene lookup returns CDR1 MNHEY and CDR2 SMNVEV (reference sequence). V lost 5 bases to trimming and J lost 7 bases; unmatched junction nucleotides: 4. The CDR3 sequence is CASSTRDSGYTF. The CDR3 DNA is TGTGCCAGCAGTACCCGGGACAGTGGCTACACCTTC.

The chain uses TRBV7-2 and TRBJ1-1, with D perhaps matching TRBD1 (5 bases). The germline V and J ends were trimmed by 3 bases and 5 bases, with 19 bases remaining between them. The CDR3 is made up of 16 amino acids. Germline-derived CDR1 and CDR2 are SGHTA and FQGNSA. CDR3 bases: TGTGCCAGCAGCTTGGGCCCTGGGGGGGATTGGACTGAAGCTTTCTTT. It translates to CASSLGPGGDWTEAFF.

The V and J genes are TRBV6-5 and TRBJ1-4; D is possibly TRBD1 (6 bases). The germline V gene has CDR1 MNHEY and CDR2 SVGAGI. V was trimmed by 5 bases and J by 8 bases, leaving 18 bases between them. The CDR3 contains 15 residues. The chain's CDR3 is CASSALDSVREKLFF. DNA for the CDR3: TGTGCCAGCAGTGCCCTGGACAGCGTCCGGGAAAAACTGTTTTTT.

This sequence joins TRBV4-2 and TRBJ1-1, with unresolved D. The V end was cut by 0 bases, the J end by 10 bases, with 12 bases between. Germline V gene lookup returns CDR1 LGHNA and CDR2 YNFKEQ. The CDR3 runs 13 residues. The CDR3 nucleotides are TGTGCCAGCAGCCAAGATGCGGGTGGAGGAGCTTTCTTT. Translated, it gives CASSQDAGGGAFF.

The V call is TRBV30, the J call TRBJ2-7; D perhaps matches TRBD2 (5 bases). Trimming pared 3 bases from V and 1 base from J, leaving 10 bases between. The CDR3 is 13 residues long. Germline V gene lookup returns CDR1 GTSNPN and CDR2 SVGIG (reference sequence). CDR3 sequence reads: CAWREAASYEQYF. The CDR3 coding sequence is TGTGCCTGGAGAGAAGCGGCGTCCTACGAGCAGTACTTC.

The V call is TRBV7-2, the J call TRBJ2-7; possibly TRBD1 for D (5 bases). Germline CDR1 is SGHTA and CDR2 is FQGNSA. The germline V and J ends were trimmed by 0 bases and 2 bases, with 14 bases remaining between them. The CDR3 is 16 amino acids. CDR3 protein: CASSLAQGGVPYEQYF. The CDR3 region has the DNA TGTGCCAGCAGCTTAGCGCAGGGCGGAGTCCCCTACGAGCAGTACTTC.

This clone occurred once. The V gene is TRBV6-1, the J gene TRBJ1-3; perhaps TRBD1 as D (5 bases). V lost 2 bases and J 4 bases, leaving 12 bases between the germline ends. Germline V lookup: CDR1 MNHNS, CDR2 SASEGT. The CDR3 runs to 15 residues. CDR3 protein: CASSEIGVRGNTIYF. CDR3 in DNA: TGTGCCAGCAGTGAAATAGGGGTTCGGGGAAACACCATATATTTT.

V and J are TRBV6-5 and TRBJ2-1, with 12 nucleotides matching TRBD1. Per the germline V gene, CDR1 is MNHEY and CDR2 is SVGAGI. V shed 7 bases and J 9 bases; nucleotides not matched to a gene: 10. This CDR3 comprises 15 residues. CDR3 sequence: CASIRDRGLVGEQFF. For the CDR3, the DNA is TGTGCCAGCATCCGGGACAGGGGGCTAGTTGGTGAGCAGTTCTTC.

This clone was detected only once. V is TRBV4-1 and J is TRBJ1-1, with D perhaps TRBD1 (5 bases). This CDR3 comprises 15 residues. Germline CDR1 and CDR2: MGHRA and YSYEKL. Trimming took 1 base from V and 1 from J, leaving 10 bases between them. This CDR3 reads CASSQVDSTNTEAFF. CDR3 nucleotides: TGCGCCAGCAGCCAAGTTGACAGCACGAACACTGAAGCTTTCTTT.

This rearrangement joins TRBV15 to TRBJ2-2, with a possible D match to TRBD2 (5 bases). The V gene's germline CDR1 is LNHNV and CDR2 YYDKDF (reference sequence). Trimming stripped 4 bases from V and 6 bases from J, with 18 bases between. The CDR3 sequence is 16 residues long. In DNA form, the CDR3 reads TGTGCCACCAGCACCTTAGCGCTAGGAGCCGCCGGGGAGCTGTTTTTT. This codes for CATSTLALGAAGELFF.

The V gene is TRBV5-1, the J gene TRBJ1-1; D may be TRBD1 (6 bases). The CDR3 sequence is 15 residues long. V was trimmed by 0 bases and J by 4 bases, leaving 13 bases between them. The germline V gene has CDR1 SGHRS and CDR2 YFSETQ. This CDR3 reads CASSLDAGATTEAFF. CDR3 DNA: TGCGCCAGCAGCTTGGATGCAGGGGCTACCACTGAAGCTTTCTTT.